The TCR beta chain described here comes from a study of blood T cell repertoires in COVID-19. Study context: The samples span acute and convalescent COVID-19 from the United States, Italy and Spain. PBMCs, B-cell-depleted T cells, or T cells were the source of the cDNA or gDNA that made up the material.

The V end lost 5 bases, the J end lost 11 bases, and 13 bases lay between the germline ends. The CDR3 runs to 11 residues. Per germline, CDR1 GTSNPN and CDR2 SVGIG (reference sequence). Original analysis: The assay estimated nucleated cells by amplifying reference gene primers. Clones were sequenced by immunoSEQ multiplex PCR, and TCRdb holds only the in-frame ones, with some missing. V and J calls and clone size are copied from that table; D and trimming were computed from the DNA. Here the sample spans about 280,000 clones, nearly 90% being singletons. V usage is TRBV30 and J usage is TRBJ1-5, with D tentatively TRBD1 (5 bases). The source material was peripheral blood. The sequence was collected from a woman in her thirties with COVID-19, enrolled during active disease. The CDR3 bases are TGTGCCTGGGGTTGGGGGGTGGCCCAGCATTTT. Its translation: CAWGWGVAQHF. Full variable domain (missing parts from reference TRBV30 and TRBJ1-5): SQTIHQWPATLVQPVGSPLSLECTVEGTSNPNLYWYRQAAGRGLQLLFYSVGIGQISSEVPQNLSASRPQDRQFILSSKKLLLSDSGFYLCAWGWGVAQHFGDGTRLSIL.